This T cell receptor beta chain originates from a study of CD8 T cells in ankylosing spondylitis (TCRdb year 2017). Background on the whole study: The study profiled T cell receptor beta repertoires in healthy donors and ankylosing spondylitis patients to find disease-linked TCR variants. The full study cohort was made up of about 24 ankylosing spondylitis patients and about a hundred healthy donors. Samples of peripheral blood were taken, and for ankylosing spondylitis patients, synovial fluid was collected as well. Results the study describes overall, beyond this receptor: Blood from ankylosing spondylitis patients appeared to be characterized by a TCR beta motif made up of under 10 highly homologous amino acid variants. The disease-linked clones were reported to be significantly enriched in matched synovial fluid samples from ankylosing spondylitis patients. The disease-linked clones had a CD8+ phenotype and were found at relatively low frequencies in peripheral blood. Some motif variants were previously reported in synovial fluid and blood of reactive arthritis patients, suggesting common disease-initiation mechanisms.

Trimming takes 7 bases from V and 0 bases from J, and the germline ends sit 7 bases apart. Measured from the cysteine to the phenylalanine, the CDR3 is 12 residues long. Of the read, only the CDR3 DNA is kept; its 36 bases are in frame from base 1. Based on the germline V gene, the CDR1 and CDR2 sequences are MDHEN and SYDVKM. The reads were generated on an Illumina HiSeq 2500. Quantitative 5'-RACE with molecular barcodes was the method used to prepare the TCR beta libraries. The study's own analysis went as follows. A new computational method, built on a probabilistic model of VDJ rearrangement, was used to identify disease-linked TCR variants. The public reads were reprocessed in TCRdb via fastp at Q25 and MiXCR, keeping in-frame beta chains. Each CDR3 protein appears once, grouped with its most common genes and DNA. TCRdb, not the authors, supplied the V and J calls. The sample includes under 200,000 distinct CDR3 sequences, with about an eighth observed a single time. The leading ten clones occupy approximately 9.9% of the sample.

This clonotype has ten or more counts. Its binding antigen is unknown. Base qualities are missing; no much larger clone stands one base away. The receptor chain draws on TRBV28 and TRBJ2-7; no D gene call is confident. What was sequenced was blood, either unsorted or a sorted T cell fraction (not recorded which). This clonotype originated in a female donor with ankylosing spondylitis or in good health (not recorded which). The CDR3 amino acid sequence is: CASIGISYEQYF. The DNA sequence follows: TGTGCCAGCATCGGTATCTCCTACGAGCAGTACTTC.